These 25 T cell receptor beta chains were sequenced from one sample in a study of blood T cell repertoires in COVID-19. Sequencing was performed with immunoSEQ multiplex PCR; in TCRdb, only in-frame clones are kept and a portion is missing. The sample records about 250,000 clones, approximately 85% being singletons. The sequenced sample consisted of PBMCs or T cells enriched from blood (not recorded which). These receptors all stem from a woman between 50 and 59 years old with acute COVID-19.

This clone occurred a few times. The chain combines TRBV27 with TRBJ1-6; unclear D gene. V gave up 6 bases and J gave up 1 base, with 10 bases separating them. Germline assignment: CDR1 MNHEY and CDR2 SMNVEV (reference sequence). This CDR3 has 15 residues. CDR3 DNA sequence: TGTGCCAGCAGCCAAGGGAGTTCCTATAATTCACCCCTCCACTTT. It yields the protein CASSQGSSYNSPLHF.

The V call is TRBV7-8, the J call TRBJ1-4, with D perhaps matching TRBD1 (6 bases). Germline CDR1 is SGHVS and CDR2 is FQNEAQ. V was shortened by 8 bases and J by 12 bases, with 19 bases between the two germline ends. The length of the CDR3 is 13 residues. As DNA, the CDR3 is TGTGCCAGCGCGGTGGCAGGGGAGGGGGAACTGTTTTTT. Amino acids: CASAVAGEGELFF.

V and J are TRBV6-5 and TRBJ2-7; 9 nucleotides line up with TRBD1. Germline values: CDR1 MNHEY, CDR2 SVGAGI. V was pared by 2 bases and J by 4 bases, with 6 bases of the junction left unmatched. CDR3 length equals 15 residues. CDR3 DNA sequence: TGTGCCAGCAGTTACACGGGACAGGGAAATTACGAGCAGTACTTC. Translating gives CASSYTGQGNYEQYF.

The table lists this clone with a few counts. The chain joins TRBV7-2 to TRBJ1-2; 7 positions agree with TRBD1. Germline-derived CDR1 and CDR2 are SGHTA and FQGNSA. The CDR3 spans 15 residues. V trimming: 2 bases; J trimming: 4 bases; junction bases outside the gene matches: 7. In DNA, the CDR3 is TGTGCCAGCAGCTTAACAACAGGGGTGGGCTATGGCTACACCTTC. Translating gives CASSLTTGVGYGYTF.

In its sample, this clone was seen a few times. The CDR3 is CASSLIPGQGDEQYF. CDR3 nucleotide sequence: TGCGCCAGCAGCTTGATACCGGGACAGGGGGACGAGCAGTACTTC. This chain uses TRBV5-1 with TRBJ2-7; 11 bases fit TRBD1. The CDR3 totals 15 residues. CDR1 is SGHRS and CDR2 is YFSETQ in the germline V gene. Trimming took 1 base from V and 5 from J; bases not matched to a gene: 5.

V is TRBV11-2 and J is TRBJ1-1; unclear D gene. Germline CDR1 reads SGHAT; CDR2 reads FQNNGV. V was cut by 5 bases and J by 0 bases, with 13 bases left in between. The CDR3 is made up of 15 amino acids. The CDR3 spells CASSPLREMNTEAFF. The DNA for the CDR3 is TGTGCCAGCAGCCCGCTTCGGGAAATGAACACTGAAGCTTTCTTT. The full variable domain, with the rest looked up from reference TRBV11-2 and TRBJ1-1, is EAGVAQSPRYKIIEKRQSVAFWCNPISGHATLYWYQQILGQGPKLLIQFQNNGVVDDSQLPKDRFSAERLKGVDSTLKIQPAKLEDSAVYLCASSPLREMNTEAFFGQGTRLTVV.

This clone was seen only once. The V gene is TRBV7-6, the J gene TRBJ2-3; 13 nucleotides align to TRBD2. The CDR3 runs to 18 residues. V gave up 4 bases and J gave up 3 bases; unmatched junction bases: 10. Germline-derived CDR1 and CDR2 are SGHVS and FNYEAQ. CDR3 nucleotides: TGTGCCAGCAGCTCTCGGACTAGCGGGGGAGGTAGGACAGATACGCAGTATTTT. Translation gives CASSSRTSGGGRTDTQYF.

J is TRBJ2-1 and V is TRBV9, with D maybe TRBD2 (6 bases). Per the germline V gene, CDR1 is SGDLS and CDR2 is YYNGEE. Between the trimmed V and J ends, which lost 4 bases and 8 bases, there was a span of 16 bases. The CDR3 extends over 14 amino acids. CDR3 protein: CASSPRDWNDEQFF. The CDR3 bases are TGTGCCAGCAGCCCCAGGGACTGGAACGATGAGCAGTTCTTC.

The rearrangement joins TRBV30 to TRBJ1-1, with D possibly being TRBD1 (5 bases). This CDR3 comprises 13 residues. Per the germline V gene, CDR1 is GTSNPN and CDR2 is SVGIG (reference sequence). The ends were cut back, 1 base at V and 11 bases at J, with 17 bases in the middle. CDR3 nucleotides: TGTGCCTGGAGTGGAGAAGGGGCCCGGGGGGCTTTCTTT. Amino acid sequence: CAWSGEGARGAFF.

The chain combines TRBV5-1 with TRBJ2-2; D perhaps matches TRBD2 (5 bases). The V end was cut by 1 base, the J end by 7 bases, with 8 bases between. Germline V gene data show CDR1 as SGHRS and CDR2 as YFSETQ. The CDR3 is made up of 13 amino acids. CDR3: CASSLWGDGELFF. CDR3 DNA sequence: TGCGCCAGCAGCTTGTGGGGAGACGGGGAGCTGTTTTTT.

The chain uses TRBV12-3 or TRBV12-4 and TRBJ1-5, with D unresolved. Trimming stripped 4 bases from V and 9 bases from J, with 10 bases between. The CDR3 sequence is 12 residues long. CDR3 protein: CASSSPGRPQHF. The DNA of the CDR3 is TGTGCCAGCAGTTCCCCGGGGAGGCCCCAGCATTTT.

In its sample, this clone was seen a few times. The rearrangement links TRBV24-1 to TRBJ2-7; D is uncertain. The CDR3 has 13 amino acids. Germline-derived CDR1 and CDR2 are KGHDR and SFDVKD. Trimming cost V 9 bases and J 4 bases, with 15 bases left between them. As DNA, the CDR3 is TGTGCCACCGAATCAAAACCGAGTTACGAGCAGTACTTC. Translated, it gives CATESKPSYEQYF.

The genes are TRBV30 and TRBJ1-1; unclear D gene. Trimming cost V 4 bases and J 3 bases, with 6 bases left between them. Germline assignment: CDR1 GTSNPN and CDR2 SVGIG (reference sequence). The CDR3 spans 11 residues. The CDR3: CAWTRDTEAFF. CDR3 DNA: TGTGCCTGGACCCGCGACACTGAAGCTTTCTTT.

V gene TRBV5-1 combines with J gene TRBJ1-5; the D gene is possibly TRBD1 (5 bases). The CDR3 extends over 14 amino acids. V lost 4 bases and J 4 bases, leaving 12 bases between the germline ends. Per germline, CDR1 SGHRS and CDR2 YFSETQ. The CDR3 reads CASSPKPGNQPQHF. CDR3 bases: TGCGCCAGCAGCCCTAAGCCAGGGAATCAGCCCCAGCATTTT.

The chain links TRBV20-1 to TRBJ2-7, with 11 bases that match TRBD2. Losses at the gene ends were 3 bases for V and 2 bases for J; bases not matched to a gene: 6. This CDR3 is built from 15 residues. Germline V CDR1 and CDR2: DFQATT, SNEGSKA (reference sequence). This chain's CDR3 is CSASRASGGTYEQYF. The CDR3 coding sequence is TGCAGTGCTAGTAGGGCTAGCGGGGGGACCTACGAGCAGTACTTC.

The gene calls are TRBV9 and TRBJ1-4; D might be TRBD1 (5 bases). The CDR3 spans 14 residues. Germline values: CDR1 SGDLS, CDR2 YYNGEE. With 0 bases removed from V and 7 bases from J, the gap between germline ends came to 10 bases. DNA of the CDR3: TGTGCCAGCAGCGTAGCTCAGGGTGCTGAAAAACTGTTTTTT. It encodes CASSVAQGAEKLFF. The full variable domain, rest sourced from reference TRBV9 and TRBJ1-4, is DSGVTQTPKHLITATGQRVTLRCSPRSGDLSVYWYQQSLDQGLQFLIQYYNGEERAKGNILERFSAQQFPDLHSELNLSSLELGDSALYFCASSVAQGAEKLFFGSGTQLSVL.

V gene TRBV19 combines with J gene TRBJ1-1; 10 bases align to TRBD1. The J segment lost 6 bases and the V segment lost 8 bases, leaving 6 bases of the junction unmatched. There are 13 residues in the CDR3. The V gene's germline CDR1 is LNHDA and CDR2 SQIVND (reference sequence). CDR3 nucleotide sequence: TGTGCCAGTCACCGGGACAGGGGTCCTGAAGCTTTCTTT. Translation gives CASHRDRGPEAFF.

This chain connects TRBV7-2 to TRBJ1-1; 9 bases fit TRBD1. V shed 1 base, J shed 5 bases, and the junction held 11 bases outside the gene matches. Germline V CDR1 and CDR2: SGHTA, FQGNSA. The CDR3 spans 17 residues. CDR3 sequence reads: CASSLGPWDRVPTEAFF. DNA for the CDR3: TGTGCCAGCAGCTTAGGGCCATGGGACAGGGTCCCTACTGAAGCTTTCTTT. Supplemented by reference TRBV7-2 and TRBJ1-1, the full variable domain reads GAGVSQSPSNKVTEKGKDVELRCDPISGHTALYWYRQSLGQGLEFLIYFQGNSAPDKSGLPSDRFSAERTGGSVSTLTIQRTQQEDSAVYLCASSLGPWDRVPTEAFFGQGTRLTVV.

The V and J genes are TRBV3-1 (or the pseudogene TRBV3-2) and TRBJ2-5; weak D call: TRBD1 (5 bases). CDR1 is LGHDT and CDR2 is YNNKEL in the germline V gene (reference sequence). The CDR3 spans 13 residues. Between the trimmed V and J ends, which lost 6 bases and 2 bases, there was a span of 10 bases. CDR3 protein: CASRFQGQETQYF. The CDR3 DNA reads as TGTGCCAGCAGGTTCCAGGGACAAGAGACCCAGTACTTC.

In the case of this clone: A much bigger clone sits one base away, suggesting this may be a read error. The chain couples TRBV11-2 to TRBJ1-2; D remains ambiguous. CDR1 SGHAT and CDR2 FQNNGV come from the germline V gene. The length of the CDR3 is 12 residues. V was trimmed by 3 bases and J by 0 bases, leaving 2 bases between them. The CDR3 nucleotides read TGTGCCAGCAGCTTCACTAACTATGGCTACACCTTC. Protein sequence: CASSFTNYGYTF.

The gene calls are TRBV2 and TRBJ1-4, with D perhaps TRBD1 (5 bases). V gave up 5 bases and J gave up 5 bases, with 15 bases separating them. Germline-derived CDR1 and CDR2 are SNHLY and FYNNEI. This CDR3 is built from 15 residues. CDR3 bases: TGTGCCAGCAGTCCTGGGGGACTGCGGAATGAAAAACTGTTTTTT. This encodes CASSPGGLRNEKLFF.

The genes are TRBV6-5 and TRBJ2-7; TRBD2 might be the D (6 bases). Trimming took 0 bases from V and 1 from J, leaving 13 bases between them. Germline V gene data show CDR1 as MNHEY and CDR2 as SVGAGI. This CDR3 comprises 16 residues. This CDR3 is CASSYSIGSGSYEQYF. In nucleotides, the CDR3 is TGTGCCAGCAGTTACTCGATTGGTAGCGGATCCTACGAGCAGTACTTC.

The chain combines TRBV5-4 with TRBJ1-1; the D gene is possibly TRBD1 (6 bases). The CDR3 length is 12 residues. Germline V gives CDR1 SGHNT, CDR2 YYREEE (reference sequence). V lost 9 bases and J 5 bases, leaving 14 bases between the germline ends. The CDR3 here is CATRGGRTEAFF. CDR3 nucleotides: TGTGCCACACGGGGGGGGCGGACTGAAGCTTTCTTT.

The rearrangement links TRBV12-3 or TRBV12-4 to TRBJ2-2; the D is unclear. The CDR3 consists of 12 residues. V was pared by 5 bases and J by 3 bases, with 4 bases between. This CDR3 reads CASSPDTGELFF. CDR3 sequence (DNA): TGTGCCAGCAGTCCGGACACCGGGGAGCTGTTTTTT.

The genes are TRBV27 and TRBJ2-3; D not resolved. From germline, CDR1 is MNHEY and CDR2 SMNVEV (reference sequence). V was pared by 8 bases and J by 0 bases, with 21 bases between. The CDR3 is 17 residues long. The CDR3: CASGSGAVQTSTDTQYF. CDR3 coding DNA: TGTGCCAGCGGGTCTGGAGCAGTTCAAACTAGCACAGATACGCAGTATTTT.